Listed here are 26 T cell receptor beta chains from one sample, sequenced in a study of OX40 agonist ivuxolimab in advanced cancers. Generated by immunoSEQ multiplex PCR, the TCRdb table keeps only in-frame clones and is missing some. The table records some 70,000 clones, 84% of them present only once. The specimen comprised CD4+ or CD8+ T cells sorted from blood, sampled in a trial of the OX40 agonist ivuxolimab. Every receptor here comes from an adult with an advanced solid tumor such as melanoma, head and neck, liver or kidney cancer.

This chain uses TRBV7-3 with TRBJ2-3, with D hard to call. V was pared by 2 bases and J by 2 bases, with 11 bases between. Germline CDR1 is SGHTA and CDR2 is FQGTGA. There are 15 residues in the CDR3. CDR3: CASSLGHQLTDTQYF. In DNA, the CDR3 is TGTGCCAGCAGCTTAGGGCACCAACTCACAGATACGCAGTATTTT.

The CDR3 DNA reads as TGTGCCAGCAGCTCTTTCGTCCCGGGACAGGGGCCCCAAGAGACCCAGTACTTC. Protein sequence: CASSSFVPGQGPQETQYF. V gene TRBV7-6 combines with J gene TRBJ2-5, with TRBD1 matching over 10 bases. Losses at the gene ends were 4 bases for V and 1 base for J; bases not matched to a gene: 12. The germline gives CDR1 SGHVS, CDR2 FNYEAQ. There are 18 residues in the CDR3.

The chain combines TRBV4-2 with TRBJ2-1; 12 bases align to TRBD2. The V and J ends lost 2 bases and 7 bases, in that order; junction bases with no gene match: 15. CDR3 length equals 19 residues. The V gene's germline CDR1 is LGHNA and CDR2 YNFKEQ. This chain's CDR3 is CASSQPTLTSGGPRNEQFF. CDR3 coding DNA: TGTGCCAGCAGCCAACCCACCCTGACTAGCGGGGGCCCTAGGAATGAGCAGTTCTTC.

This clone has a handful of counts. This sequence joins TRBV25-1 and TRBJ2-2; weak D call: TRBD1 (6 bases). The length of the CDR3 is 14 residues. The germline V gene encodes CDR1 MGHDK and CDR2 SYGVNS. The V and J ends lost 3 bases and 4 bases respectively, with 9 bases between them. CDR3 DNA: TGTGCCAGCAGTGAGCAGGGGACCACCGGGGAGCTGTTTTTT. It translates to CASSEQGTTGELFF.

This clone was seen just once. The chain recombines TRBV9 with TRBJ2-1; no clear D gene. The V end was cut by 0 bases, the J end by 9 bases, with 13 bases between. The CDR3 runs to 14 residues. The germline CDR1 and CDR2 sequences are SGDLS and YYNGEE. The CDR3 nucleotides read TGTGCCAGCAGCGTAGGGCCCTTGGGAAGTGAGCAGTTCTTC. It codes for CASSVGPLGSEQFF.

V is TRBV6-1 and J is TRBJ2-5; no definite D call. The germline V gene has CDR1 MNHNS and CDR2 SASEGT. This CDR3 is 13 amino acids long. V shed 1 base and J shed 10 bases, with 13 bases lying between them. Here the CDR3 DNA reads TGTGCCAGCAGTGAAGGTCTTGGCGTAGACCAGTACTTC. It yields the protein CASSEGLGVDQYF.

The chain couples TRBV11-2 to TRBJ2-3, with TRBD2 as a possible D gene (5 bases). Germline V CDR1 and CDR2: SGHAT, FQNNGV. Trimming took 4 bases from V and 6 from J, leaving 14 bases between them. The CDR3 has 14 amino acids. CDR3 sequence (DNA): TGTGCCAGCAGCTCCCGCGCAGAGCGGGATACGCAGTATTTT. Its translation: CASSSRAERDTQYF.

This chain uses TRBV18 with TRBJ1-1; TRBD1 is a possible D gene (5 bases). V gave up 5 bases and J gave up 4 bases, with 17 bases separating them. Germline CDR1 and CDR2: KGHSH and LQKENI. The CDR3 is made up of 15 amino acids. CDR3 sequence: CASSSTTRGATEAFF. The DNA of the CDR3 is TGTGCCAGCTCATCGACAACCAGAGGGGCCACTGAAGCTTTCTTT.

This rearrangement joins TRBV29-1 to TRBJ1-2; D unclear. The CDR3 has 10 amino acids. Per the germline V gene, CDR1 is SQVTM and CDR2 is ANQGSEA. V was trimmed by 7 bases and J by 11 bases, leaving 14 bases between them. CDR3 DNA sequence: TGCAGCGCCCTGGGGTTGGGATACACCTTC. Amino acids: CSALGLGYTF. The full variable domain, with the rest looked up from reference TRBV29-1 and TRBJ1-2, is SAVISQKPSRDICQRGTSLTIQCQVDSQVTMMFWYRQQPGQSLTLIATANQGSEATYESGFVIDKFPISRPNLTFSTLTVSNMSPEDSSIYLCSALGLGYTFGSGTRLTVV.

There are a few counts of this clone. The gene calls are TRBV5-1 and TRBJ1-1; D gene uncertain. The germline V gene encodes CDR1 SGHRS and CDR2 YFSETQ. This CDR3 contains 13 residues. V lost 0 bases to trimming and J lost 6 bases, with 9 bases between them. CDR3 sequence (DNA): TGCGCCAGCAGCTTGGAAGTGGGGTCTGAAGCTTTCTTT. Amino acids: CASSLEVGSEAFF.

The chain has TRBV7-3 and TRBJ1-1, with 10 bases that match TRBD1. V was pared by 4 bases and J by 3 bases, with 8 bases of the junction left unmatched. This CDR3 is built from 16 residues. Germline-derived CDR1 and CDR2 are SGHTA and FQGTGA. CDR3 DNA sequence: TGTGCCAGCAGCTCCCCAGACAGGGGGCGGCACACTGAAGCTTTCTTT. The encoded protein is CASSSPDRGRHTEAFF.

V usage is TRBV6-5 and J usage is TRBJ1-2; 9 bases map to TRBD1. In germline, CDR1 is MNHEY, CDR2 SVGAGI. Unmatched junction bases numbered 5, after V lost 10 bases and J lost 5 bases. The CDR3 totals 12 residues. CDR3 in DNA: TGTGCCACTACAGGGGGCGAGTATGGCTACACCTTC. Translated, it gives CATTGGEYGYTF.

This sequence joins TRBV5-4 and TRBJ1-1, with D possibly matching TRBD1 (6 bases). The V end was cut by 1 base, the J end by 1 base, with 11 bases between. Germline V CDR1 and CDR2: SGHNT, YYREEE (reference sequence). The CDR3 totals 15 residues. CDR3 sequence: CASSLKGRGNTEAFF. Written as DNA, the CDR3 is TGTGCCAGCAGCTTGAAAGGCAGGGGGAACACTGAAGCTTTCTTT.

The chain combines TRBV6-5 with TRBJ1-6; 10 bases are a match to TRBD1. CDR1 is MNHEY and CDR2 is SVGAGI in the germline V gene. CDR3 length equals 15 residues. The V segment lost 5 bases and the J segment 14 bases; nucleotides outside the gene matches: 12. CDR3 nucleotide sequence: TGTGCCAGCAGTACGGGACAGGGGACGACAAGGACCCTCCACTTT. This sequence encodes CASSTGQGTTRTLHF.

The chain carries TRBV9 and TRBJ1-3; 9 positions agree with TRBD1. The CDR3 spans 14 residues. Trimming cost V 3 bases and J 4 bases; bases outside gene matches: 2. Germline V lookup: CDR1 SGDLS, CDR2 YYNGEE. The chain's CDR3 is CASSAGTGGNTIYF. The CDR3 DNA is TGTGCCAGCAGCGCCGGGACAGGGGGAAACACCATATATTTT. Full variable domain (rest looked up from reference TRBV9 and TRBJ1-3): DSGVTQTPKHLITATGQRVTLRCSPRSGDLSVYWYQQSLDQGLQFLIQYYNGEERAKGNILERFSAQQFPDLHSELNLSSLELGDSALYFCASSAGTGGNTIYFGEGSWLTVV.

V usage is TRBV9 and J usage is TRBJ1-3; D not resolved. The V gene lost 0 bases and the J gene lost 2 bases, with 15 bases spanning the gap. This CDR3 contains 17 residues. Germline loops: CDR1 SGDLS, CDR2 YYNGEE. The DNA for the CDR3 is TGTGCCAGCAGCGTAGGAGGGAGGGTATGGGCTGGAAACACCATATATTTT. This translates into CASSVGGRVWAGNTIYF.

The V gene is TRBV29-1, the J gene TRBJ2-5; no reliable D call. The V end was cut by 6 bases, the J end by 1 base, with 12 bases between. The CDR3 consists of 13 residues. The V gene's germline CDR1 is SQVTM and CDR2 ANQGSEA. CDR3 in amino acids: CSVGPGPQETQYF. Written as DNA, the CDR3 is TGCAGCGTGGGTCCCGGGCCCCAAGAGACCCAGTACTTC.

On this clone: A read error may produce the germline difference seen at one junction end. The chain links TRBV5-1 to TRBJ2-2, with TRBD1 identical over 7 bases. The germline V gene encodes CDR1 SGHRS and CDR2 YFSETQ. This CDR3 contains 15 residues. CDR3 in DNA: TGCGCCAGCATCGCGACAGGGTCGAACACCGGGGAGCTGGTTTTT. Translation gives CASIATGSNTGELVF.

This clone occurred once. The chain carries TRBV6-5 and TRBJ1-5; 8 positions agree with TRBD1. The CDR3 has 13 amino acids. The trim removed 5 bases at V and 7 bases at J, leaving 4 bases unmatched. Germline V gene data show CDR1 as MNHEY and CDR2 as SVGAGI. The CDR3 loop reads CASSSRDRQPQHF. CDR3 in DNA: TGTGCCAGCAGTAGCCGGGACAGGCAGCCCCAGCATTTT.

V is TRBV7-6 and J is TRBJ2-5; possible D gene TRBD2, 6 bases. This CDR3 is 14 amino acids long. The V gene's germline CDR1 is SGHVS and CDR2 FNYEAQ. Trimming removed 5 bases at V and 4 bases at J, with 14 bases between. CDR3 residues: CASSRTGGGETQYF. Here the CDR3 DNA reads TGTGCCAGCAGCCGGACCGGGGGAGGAGAGACCCAGTACTTC.

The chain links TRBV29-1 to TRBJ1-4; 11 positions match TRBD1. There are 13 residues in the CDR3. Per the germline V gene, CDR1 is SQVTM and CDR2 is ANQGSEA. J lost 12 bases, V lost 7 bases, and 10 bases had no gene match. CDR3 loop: CSALPGQGEELFF. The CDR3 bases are TGCAGCGCATTACCGGGACAGGGGGAGGAACTGTTTTTT.

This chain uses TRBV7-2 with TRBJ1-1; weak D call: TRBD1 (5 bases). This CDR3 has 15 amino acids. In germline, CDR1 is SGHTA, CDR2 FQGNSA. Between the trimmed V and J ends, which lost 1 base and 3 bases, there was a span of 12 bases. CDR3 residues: CASSLVMGGYTEAFF. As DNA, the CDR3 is TGTGCCAGCAGCTTAGTTATGGGGGGTTACACTGAAGCTTTCTTT.

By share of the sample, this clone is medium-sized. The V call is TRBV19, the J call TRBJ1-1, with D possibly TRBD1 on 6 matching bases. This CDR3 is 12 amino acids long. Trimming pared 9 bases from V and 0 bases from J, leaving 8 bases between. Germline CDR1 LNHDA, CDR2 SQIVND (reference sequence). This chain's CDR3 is CASRQVNTEAFF. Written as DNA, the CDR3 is TGTGCCAGCCGACAGGTGAACACTGAAGCTTTCTTT.

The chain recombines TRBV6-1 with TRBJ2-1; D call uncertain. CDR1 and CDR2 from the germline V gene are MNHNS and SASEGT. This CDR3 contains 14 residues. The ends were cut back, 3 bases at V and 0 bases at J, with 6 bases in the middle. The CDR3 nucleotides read TGTGCCAGCAGTGACTCGAGCTCCTACAATGAGCAGTTCTTC. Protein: CASSDSSSYNEQFF.

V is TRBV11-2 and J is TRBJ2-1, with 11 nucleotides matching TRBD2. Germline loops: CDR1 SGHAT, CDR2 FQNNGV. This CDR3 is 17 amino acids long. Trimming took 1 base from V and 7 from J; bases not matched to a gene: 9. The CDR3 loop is CASSLGSLAGGRNEQFF. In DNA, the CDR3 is TGTGCCAGCAGCTTAGGGTCCCTAGCGGGGGGACGGAATGAGCAGTTCTTC.

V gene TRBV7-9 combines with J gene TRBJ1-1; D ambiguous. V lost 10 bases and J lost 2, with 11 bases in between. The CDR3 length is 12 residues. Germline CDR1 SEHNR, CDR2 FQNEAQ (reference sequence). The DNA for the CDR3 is TGTGCCACCCCGACCGGAAACACTGAAGCTTTCTTT. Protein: CATPTGNTEAFF.